This T cell receptor (beta chain) was identified in a study of radiation and T cells in renal cell carcinoma. Study results and limitations: No pretreatment tumor biopsies were available for baseline clonotypes.

As regards this clone: The antigen remains unidentified.

The length of the CDR3 is 14 residues. The junction had 5 bases not matched to a gene; V was cut back by 6 bases and J by 3 bases. CDR1 is MNHNY and CDR2 is SVGAGI in the germline V gene (reference sequence). The time point denotes: baseline pretreatment blood. As for treatment: 15 Gy SBRT to primary tumor, nephrectomy 4 weeks later. Clear cell pathology was present in this patient's renal cell carcinoma. This table comes from immunoSEQ multiplex PCR, and its TCRdb copy is limited to in-frame clones, with some not included. The sample has roughly 130,000 clones, around nine tenths seen once. Material: blood, obtained from a patient whose treatment included radiotherapy and nephrectomy. V is TRBV6-6 and J is TRBJ2-7, with TRBD2 matching 10 bases. The origin of this receptor is a woman aged 50 to 65 with renal cell carcinoma. DNA of the CDR3: TGTGCCAGCAGCCCGACTAGCGGGCGCTACGAGCAGTACTTC. Amino acid sequence: CASSPTSGRYEQYF.